Listed here are 24 T cell receptor beta chains from one sample, sequenced in a study of control samples from healthy donors and cancer patients. This table comes from immunoSEQ multiplex PCR, and its TCRdb copy is limited to in-frame clones, with some not included. Of over 100,000 clones listed, about 88% are singletons. The sample comprised blood. These receptors came from a man in his fifties in good health.

This clone occurred a few times. The chain carries TRBV7-9 and TRBJ2-7; possible D gene TRBD2, 7 bases. Germline V CDR1 and CDR2: SEHNR, FQNEAQ (reference sequence). The CDR3 has 16 amino acids. V lost 6 bases, J lost 2 bases, and 20 bases lay in between. The CDR3 loop is CASSTTRGGRPYEQYF. In DNA, the CDR3 is TGTGCCAGCAGTACTACCAGGGGAGGGAGGCCCTACGAGCAGTACTTC.

This sequence joins TRBV11-1 and TRBJ2-3, with TRBD1 identical over 8 bases. The V gene end was trimmed by 6 bases and the J gene end by 5 bases; junction bases not matched to a gene: 4. The V gene's germline CDR1 is SGHAT and CDR2 FQDESV (reference sequence). This CDR3 comprises 13 residues. CDR3 nucleotides: TGTGCCAGCAGAGTCACAGGGGGAGATACGCAGTATTTT. Amino acid sequence: CASRVTGGDTQYF.

J is TRBJ1-2 and V is TRBV4-1, with a weak D call TRBD1 (6 bases). Germline-derived CDR1 and CDR2 are MGHRA and YSYEKL. The CDR3 runs 15 residues. Trimming pared 1 base from V and 0 bases from J, leaving 9 bases between. The CDR3 spells CASSQVDRANYGYTF. The CDR3 DNA reads as TGCGCCAGCAGCCAAGTGGACAGAGCTAACTATGGCTACACCTTC.

The chain combines TRBV5-1 with TRBJ2-7; no definite D call. This CDR3 is 14 amino acids long. CDR1 SGHRS and CDR2 YFSETQ come from the germline V gene. V dropped 4 bases and J dropped 0 bases, with 11 bases sitting between them. The CDR3 bases are TGCGCCAGCAGCCCTGAACCCAGCTCCTACGAGCAGTACTTC. Its protein is CASSPEPSSYEQYF.

This sequence joins TRBV6-5 and TRBJ2-7, with D uncertain. The CDR3 is 14 residues long. Germline V CDR1 and CDR2: MNHEY, SVGAGI. Trimming took 0 bases from V and 0 from J, leaving 6 bases between them. Here the CDR3 reads CASSYSSGSYEQYF. The CDR3 DNA reads as TGTGCCAGCAGTTACTCGTCGGGCTCCTACGAGCAGTACTTC.

The chain employs TRBV11-2 and TRBJ2-2; TRBD1 agrees at 10 bases. The CDR3 length is 15 residues. Trimming removed 2 bases from V and 6 bases from J; junction bases left unmatched: 3. Germline CDR1 SGHAT, CDR2 FQNNGV. In DNA, the CDR3 is TGTGCCAGCAGCTTACGACAGGGGGCGGCCGGGGAGCTGTTTTTT. Translated: CASSLRQGAAGELFF.

The gene calls are TRBV27 and TRBJ2-1, with D uncertain. The V and J ends lost 10 bases and 0 bases respectively, with 16 bases between them. The germline CDR1 and CDR2 sequences are MNHEY and SMNVEV (reference sequence). There are 15 residues in the CDR3. CDR3 nucleotide sequence: TGTGCCACGCAGACGCAGGCTAGCTCCTACAATGAGCAGTTCTTC. This codes for CATQTQASSYNEQFF.

The V gene is TRBV9, the J gene TRBJ2-1, with 11 bases lining up with TRBD2. CDR1 SGDLS and CDR2 YYNGEE come from the germline V gene. The CDR3 sequence is 16 residues long. Trimming cost V 0 bases and J 10 bases; bases outside gene matches: 9. CDR3 in amino acids: CASSVGGLAGRVEQFF. CDR3 nucleotide sequence: TGTGCCAGCAGCGTAGGAGGACTAGCGGGCCGGGTGGAGCAGTTCTTC.

This clone was recorded once. The V and J genes are TRBV11-1 and TRBJ2-7, with D tentatively TRBD2 (7 bases). Trimming took off 5 bases at V and 0 bases at J, with 14 bases between the two ends. Per the germline V gene, CDR1 is SGHAT and CDR2 is FQDESV (reference sequence). The CDR3 extends over 15 amino acids. The CDR3 sequence: CASSLGGANSYEQYF. In DNA form, the CDR3 reads TGTGCCAGCAGCCTAGGGGGGGCCAACTCCTACGAGCAGTACTTC.

The chain joins TRBV7-9 to TRBJ2-1; 8 nucleotides match TRBD2. The CDR3 length is 16 residues. Germline CDR1 is SEHNR and CDR2 is FQNEAQ (reference sequence). With 5 bases clipped from V and 1 base from J, the junction kept 7 bases outside the gene matches. CDR3 sequence reads: CASSRPGGASYNEQFF. CDR3 DNA: TGTGCCAGCAGCCGCCCGGGGGGGGCATCCTACAATGAGCAGTTCTTC.

Of note for this clone: The CDR3 does not end in the conserved phenylalanine or tryptophan, so this is likely a read error. Because the CDR3's place on the DNA is in doubt, the DNA is left out and the CDR3 is given as listed by TCRdb. V is TRBV6-5 and J is TRBJ1-2; no DNA check was done on the table's D call, TRBD1. Germline CDR1 reads MNHEY; CDR2 reads SVGAGI. From its first to its last residue, the CDR3 has 14 amino acids. CDR3 protein: CASTLERGTGGLLV.

This rearrangement joins TRBV15 to TRBJ2-2; D is unresolved. The V end was cut by 1 base, the J end by 7 bases, with 10 bases between. Germline loops: CDR1 LNHNV, CDR2 YYDKDF (reference sequence). The CDR3 is 14 amino acids. The CDR3 DNA sequence: TGTGCCACCAGCAGAGTGGTAGGGATCGGGGAGCTGTTTTTT. It is translated as CATSRVVGIGELFF.

This clone was seen a single time. The CDR3 region is CASSLGGSYGYTF. The CDR3 bases are TGTGCCAGCAGCTTAGGCGGTTCCTATGGCTACACCTTC. The V call is TRBV13, the J call TRBJ1-2; no reliable D call. Trimming took 0 bases from V and 4 from J, leaving 6 bases between them. This CDR3 is 13 amino acids long. Looked up from germline, CDR1 is PRHDT and CDR2 is FYEKMQ (reference sequence).

J is TRBJ2-3 and V is TRBV19, with 8 bases identical to TRBD2. Losses at the gene ends were 10 bases for V and 2 bases for J; bases not matched to a gene: 8. This CDR3 contains 14 residues. CDR1 is LNHDA and CDR2 is SQIVND in the germline V gene (reference sequence). The CDR3: CATGGVFLTDTQYF. The CDR3 DNA reads as TGTGCCACCGGGGGGGTTTTCCTCACAGATACGCAGTATTTT.

This clone appeared a single time. This sequence joins TRBV7-8 and TRBJ1-5; 8 bases line up with TRBD1. V lost 2 bases and J lost 6; bases outside the gene matches: 9. CDR3 length equals 16 residues. Germline CDR1 is SGHVS and CDR2 is FQNEAQ. This chain's CDR3 is CASSLLAGGSLQPQHF. Here the CDR3 DNA reads TGTGCCAGCAGCTTACTTGCAGGGGGCTCTCTTCAGCCCCAGCATTTT.

The V call is TRBV19, the J call TRBJ2-7, with 11 bases aligning to TRBD1. Germline values: CDR1 LNHDA, CDR2 SQIVND (reference sequence). V gave up 5 bases and J gave up 3 bases; unmatched junction bases: 6. The CDR3 totals 15 residues. The CDR3 DNA reads as TGTGCCAGTAGTTTGGGACAGGGGGAATTCTACGAGCAGTACTTC. It yields the protein CASSLGQGEFYEQYF.

This chain joins TRBV3-1 (or the pseudogene TRBV3-2) and TRBJ2-5, with D perhaps matching TRBD1 (6 bases). Per germline, CDR1 LGHDT and CDR2 YNNKEL (reference sequence). The CDR3 contains 14 residues. The ends were cut back, 3 bases at V and 1 base at J, with 9 bases in the middle. The CDR3 region has the DNA TGTGCCAGCAGCCACAGGGGTTCCCAAGAGACCCAGTACTTC. Translated: CASSHRGSQETQYF.

The CDR3 DNA reads as TGTGCCAGCTCACCACCGGGGGCTGGTCAAGAGACCCAGTACTTC. The encoded protein is CASSPPGAGQETQYF. This sequence joins TRBV18 and TRBJ2-5, with a tentative D call TRBD1 (6 bases). The V end lost 0 bases, the J end lost 2 bases, and 10 bases lay between the germline ends. Germline assignment: CDR1 KGHSH and CDR2 LQKENI. The CDR3 contains 15 residues.

This clone came up once. The V and J genes are TRBV7-8 and TRBJ2-6; either TRBD1 or TRBD2 may fit D (5 bases each). The CDR3 is 16 amino acids. V was cut by 5 bases and J by 4 bases, with 15 bases left in between. Germline V lookup: CDR1 SGHVS, CDR2 FQNEAQ. The CDR3 bases are TGTGCCAGCAGCCCCGAAGAGGGGTCGGGGGCCAACGTCCTGACTTTC. This encodes CASSPEEGSGANVLTF.

The chain recombines TRBV7-8 with TRBJ2-7; D may match TRBD1 or TRBD2 (5 bases each). CDR1 and CDR2 from the germline V gene are SGHVS and FQNEAQ. This CDR3 comprises 14 residues. V was pared by 5 bases and J by 0 bases, with 11 bases between. CDR3 DNA sequence: TGTGCCAGCAGCCGGGGCCCAAGCTCCTACGAGCAGTACTTC. It codes for CASSRGPSSYEQYF.

The CDR3 nucleotides read TGTGCCAGCTCACCAGGTTGGGAAGCTTTCTTT. This encodes CASSPGWEAFF. V usage is TRBV18 and J usage is TRBJ1-1; no clear D gene. Trimming took off 2 bases at V and 8 bases at J, with 6 bases between the two ends. Germline-derived CDR1 and CDR2 are KGHSH and LQKENI. CDR3 length equals 11 residues.

The V call is TRBV2, the J call TRBJ2-5; no clear D gene. Trimming removed 4 bases at V and 2 bases at J, with 17 bases between. CDR1 is SNHLY, CDR2 FYNNEI, per germline. This CDR3 is built from 16 residues. CDR3 DNA: TGTGCCAGCAGTGCTTCTCCGCCTACCGAACAAGAGACCCAGTACTTC. Amino acid sequence: CASSASPPTEQETQYF.

The chain combines TRBV19 with TRBJ1-4, with D unresolved. Deletions cut 7 bases from V and 8 bases from J, with 11 bases between. Germline CDR1 LNHDA, CDR2 SQIVND (reference sequence). The CDR3 is 12 residues long. Here the CDR3 reads CASTDFGEKLFF. CDR3 in DNA: TGTGCCAGTACCGATTTCGGGGAAAAACTGTTTTTT.

The J gene is TRBJ1-1, the V gene TRBV3-1 (or the pseudogene TRBV3-2), with D possibly being TRBD1 (5 bases). From germline, CDR1 is LGHDT and CDR2 YNNKEL (reference sequence). The CDR3 consists of 15 residues. V gave up 2 bases and J gave up 5 bases, with 15 bases separating them. The CDR3 loop is CASSQIMQGGTEAFF. The CDR3 bases are TGTGCCAGCAGCCAAATTATGCAGGGAGGGACTGAAGCTTTCTTT.